A selection of T cell receptor beta chains follows, all from one sample in a study of blood T cells in healthy people across ages. TCRdb recomputed calls from the 5' RACE reads with MiXCR, one row per CDR3 protein. In the table there are roughly 790,000 distinct CDR3 sequences, 43% of which are singletons. Material: blood. These receptors were taken from a woman aged 60 to 75 in good health. CDR3s include the opening cysteine and the closing phenylalanine or tryptophan. A D gene is named only where the DNA matches it firmly. Only part of the rows carry a size: once, few, many, or a class if the clone is expanded.

j_call clone_size d_call v_call cdr3_aa cdr3_nt
TRBJ2-7 once - TRBV10-3 CATSESNSNYEQYF TGTGCCACCAGTGAGTCGAACAGCAACTACGAGCAGTACTTC
TRBJ2-5 few - TRBV29-1 CSVAPGKETQYF TGCAGCGTTGCCCCAGGGAAGGAGACCCAGTACTTC
TRBJ2-7 - - TRBV7-9 CASSLYRQQNYEQYF TGTGCCAGCAGCTTGTACAGGCAGCAGAACTACGAGCAGTACTTC
TRBJ2-7 few - TRBV5-5 CASSSQGRGLVEQYF TGTGCCAGCAGCTCCCAGGGACGAGGTCTGGTCGAGCAGTACTTC
TRBJ2-7 - - TRBV10-3 CVISSRQVYEQYF TGTGTCATCAGTTCCCGACAGGTCTACGAGCAGTACTTC
TRBJ1-1 - TRBD1 TRBV27 CASSLLAGGGTEAFF TGTGCCAGCAGTTTATTGGCAGGGGGCGGCACTGAAGCTTTCTTT
TRBJ1-5 few - TRBV5-1 CASSIDGQFNQPQHF TGCGCCAGCAGCATAGATGGACAGTTCAATCAGCCCCAGCATTTT
TRBJ1-2 few TRBD1 TRBV4-2 CASSRGTGGDIRGYTF TGTGCCAGCAGCCGCGGGACAGGTGGGGATATTCGGGGCTACACCTTC
TRBJ1-4 - - TRBV18 CASSPYRVMEKLFF TGTGCCAGCTCCCCATACAGGGTAATGGAAAAACTGTTTTTT
TRBJ2-3 few - TRBV10-3 CASRDLEDTQYF TGTGCCAGCCGGGACTTAGAAGATACGCAGTATTTT
TRBJ2-1 once - TRBV7-9 CASSLFGAQVLYNEQFF TGTGCCAGCAGCTTATTCGGAGCACAGGTTCTCTACAATGAGCAGTTCTTC
TRBJ2-3 few TRBD2 TRBV12-3/TRBV12-4 CASSREGTDTQYF TGTGCCAGCAGTAGGGAGGGGACAGATACGCAGTATTTT
TRBJ1-2 - - TRBV7-2 CASSPGGGGGFYGYTF TGTGCCAGCAGCCCAGGCGGCGGCGGGGGATTCTATGGCTACACCTTC
TRBJ2-7 once - TRBV7-2 CASSVDGEIYEQYF TGTGCCAGCAGCGTTGACGGCGAGATCTACGAGCAGTACTTC
TRBJ2-3 - TRBD1 TRBV6-2/TRBV6-3 CASSYFGQGGTDTQYF TGTGCCAGCAGTTACTTCGGACAGGGGGGGACAGATACGCAGTATTTT
TRBJ2-7 - TRBD1 TRBV27 CASNPTGTRGEQYF TGTGCCAGCAACCCGACAGGGACGCGAGGCGAGCAGTACTTC
TRBJ2-1 few - TRBV7-2 CASSLAHFRSSYNEQFF TGTGCCAGCAGCTTAGCGCATTTCCGGAGCTCCTACAATGAGCAGTTCTTC
TRBJ2-7 - TRBD2 TRBV20-1 CSAPTSGGPSYEQYF TGCAGTGCGCCAACTAGCGGGGGCCCCTCCTACGAGCAGTACTTC
TRBJ1-6 - - TRBV6-4 CASSEELYNSPLHF TGTGCCAGCAGTGAAGAGCTCTATAATTCACCCCTCCACTTT
TRBJ1-3 - - TRBV18 CASSERTVGVSGNTIYF TGTGCCAGCTCAGAACGGACCGTCGGCGTCTCTGGAAACACCATATATTTT
TRBJ2-7 - TRBD2 TRBV29-1 CSVGGLAGIGTPYEQYF TGCAGCGTTGGAGGTCTAGCGGGGATAGGAACCCCCTACGAGCAGTACTTC
TRBJ2-1 - - TRBV24-1 CATSDENREQFF TGTGCCACCAGTGATGAAAACCGAGAGCAGTTCTTC
TRBJ2-7 - - TRBV30 CAWRGISVQYF TGTGCCTGGAGGGGCATTTCGGTTCAGTACTTC
TRBJ1-5 - TRBD1 TRBV10-3 CAISESGQGALYSNQPQHF TGTGCCATCAGTGAGTCGGGACAGGGGGCCCTATATAGCAATCAGCCCCAGCATTTT
TRBJ2-7 - - TRBV15 CATSREGGTIAYEQYF TGTGCCACCAGCAGAGAAGGAGGGACAATTGCCTACGAGCAGTACTTC
TRBJ2-1 - TRBD2 TRBV9 CASSVAPSGDNEQFF TGTGCCAGCAGCGTGGCGCCTAGCGGGGACAATGAGCAGTTCTTC
TRBJ2-6 many - TRBV11-1 CASSPRAGANVLTF TGTGCCAGCAGCCCGCGGGCTGGGGCCAACGTCCTGACTTTC
TRBJ2-1 - TRBD2 TRBV20-1 CSARFTSGAGEQFF TGCAGTGCTAGGTTTACTAGCGGGGCAGGTGAGCAGTTCTTC
TRBJ2-7 - - TRBV2 CASSLSGPLYEQYF TGTGCCAGCAGTTTGTCGGGTCCCCTCTACGAGCAGTACTTC
TRBJ2-1 - - TRBV5-1 CAGSQLGDNSYNEQFF TGCGCCGGCAGCCAGTTGGGAGACAACTCCTACAATGAGCAGTTCTTC
TRBJ1-3 - - TRBV20-1 CSGLYSGNTIYF TGCAGTGGCTTATACTCTGGAAACACCATATATTTT